What follows are 29 T cell receptor beta chains derived from one specimen sequenced in a study of blood T cell repertoires in COVID-19. The repertoire was sequenced with immunoSEQ multiplex PCR; TCRdb's copy has only in-frame clones and lacks some. The sample consists of 210,000 or so clones, about 86% of them appearing once. The sample consisted of PBMCs or T cells enriched from blood (not recorded which). The receptors were gathered from a woman between 50 and 59 years old with acute COVID-19.

This chain joins TRBV2 and TRBJ1-1; possible D gene TRBD1, 6 bases. Germline CDR1 SNHLY, CDR2 FYNNEI. V lost 10 bases and J 0 bases, leaving 18 bases between the germline ends. The CDR3 runs to 15 residues. CDR3 nucleotides: TGTGCCACCCAAGGGCGGACAGAGATGAACACTGAAGCTTTCTTT. Residues: CATQGRTEMNTEAFF.

This clone appeared a few times. The genes are TRBV7-2 and TRBJ2-1; D is perhaps TRBD1 (5 bases). Germline V gene lookup returns CDR1 SGHTA and CDR2 FQGNSA. V lost 3 bases, J lost 9 bases, and 18 bases lay in between. The CDR3 covers 15 residues. CDR3 DNA: TGTGCCAGCAGCTTGTCTCAGGGTAGTCCGTCTGAGCAGTTCTTC. It specifies CASSLSQGSPSEQFF.

V usage is TRBV27 and J usage is TRBJ2-3; 8 bases are a match to TRBD2. V shed 6 bases and J 1 base; nucleotides not matched to a gene: 9. The CDR3 consists of 16 residues. From germline, CDR1 is MNHEY and CDR2 SMNVEV (reference sequence). CDR3 sequence: CASRPGLGIGTDTQYF. In DNA form, the CDR3 reads TGTGCCAGCAGGCCGGGACTAGGAATTGGCACAGATACGCAGTATTTT.

The chain carries TRBV6-2 or TRBV6-3 and TRBJ1-5, with D possibly TRBD1 on 5 matching bases. V gave up 0 bases and J gave up 13 bases, with 10 bases separating them. Per the germline V gene, CDR1 is MNHEY and CDR2 is SVGEGT. The CDR3 is made up of 12 amino acids. The CDR3, as DNA: TGTGCCAGCAGTTACTCGACGAACAGGCAGCATTTT. Amino acid sequence: CASSYSTNRQHF.

The V and J genes are TRBV10-3 and TRBJ1-5, with 7 bases that match TRBD1. The V gene end was trimmed by 2 bases and the J gene end by 6 bases; junction bases not matched to a gene: 4. The CDR3 is made up of 14 amino acids. Germline CDR1 and CDR2: ENHRY and SYGVKD. CDR3 in amino acids: CAISEVGGGQPQHF. CDR3 nucleotide sequence: TGTGCCATCAGTGAGGTAGGGGGCGGTCAGCCCCAGCATTTT.

By proportion, this clone is medium-sized. V and J are TRBV27 and TRBJ1-1, with 8 nucleotides matching TRBD1. The CDR3 consists of 18 residues. Germline V lookup: CDR1 MNHEY, CDR2 SMNVEV (reference sequence). The J segment lost 0 bases and the V segment lost 3 bases, leaving 12 bases of the junction unmatched. CDR3: CASSLQGATWGMNTEAFF. CDR3 DNA: TGTGCCAGCAGTTTGCAGGGGGCAACTTGGGGGATGAACACTGAAGCTTTCTTT.

The chain has TRBV7-2 and TRBJ2-5; possible D gene TRBD1, 6 bases. The CDR3 covers 15 residues. Per germline, CDR1 SGHTA and CDR2 FQGNSA. The V end lost 5 bases, the J end lost 0 bases, and 13 bases lay between the germline ends. This CDR3 is CASSPTGEYQETQYF. DNA of the CDR3: TGTGCCAGCAGCCCGACAGGAGAATACCAAGAGACCCAGTACTTC.

The chain couples TRBV14 to TRBJ2-7, with D possibly being TRBD2 (5 bases). Germline V gives CDR1 SGHDN, CDR2 FVKESK. V shed 4 bases and J shed 9 bases, with 16 bases lying between them. The CDR3 loop spans 13 amino acids. CDR3 sequence (DNA): TGTGCCAGCAGCCCCTTTGAACTCGGGGTGCAGTACTTC. It encodes CASSPFELGVQYF.

J is TRBJ1-1 and V is TRBV6-6; D ambiguous. Germline CDR1 reads MNHNY; CDR2 reads SVGAGI (reference sequence). This CDR3 is built from 16 residues. Trimming took off 7 bases at V and 5 bases at J, with 23 bases between the two ends. The CDR3 nucleotides read TGTGCCAGCACCCGATCACTCTTTAGTCAGGCGACTGAAGCTTTCTTT. Translation: CASTRSLFSQATEAFF.

CDR3 bases: TGTGCCAGCAGCATGGGACAGGGTGTGGGGAAAATTGAGCAGTTCTTC. Translated, it gives CASSMGQGVGKIEQFF. V is TRBV7-8 and J is TRBJ2-1, with TRBD1 matching over 9 bases. Germline V gene lookup returns CDR1 SGHVS and CDR2 FQNEAQ. The CDR3 length is 16 residues. The V segment lost 5 bases and the J segment 9 bases; nucleotides outside the gene matches: 14. The full variable domain, its missing parts supplied by reference TRBV7-8 and TRBJ2-1, is GAGVSQSPRYKVAKRGQDVALRCDPISGHVSLFWYQQALGQGPEFLTYFQNEAQLDKSGLPSDRFFAERPEGSVSTLKIQRTQQEDSAVYLCASSMGQGVGKIEQFFGPGTRLTVL.

V gene TRBV10-3 combines with J gene TRBJ2-3; D is possibly TRBD2 (5 bases). This CDR3 contains 14 residues. Trimming stripped 5 bases from V and 0 bases from J, with 9 bases between. CDR1 is ENHRY and CDR2 is SYGVKD in the germline V gene. The CDR3 coding sequence is TGTGCCATCAGTAGCGGACCTAGCACAGATACGCAGTATTTT. Translation: CAISSGPSTDTQYF.

The V gene is TRBV7-9, the J gene TRBJ1-2; D perhaps matches TRBD1 (6 bases). The CDR3 length is 15 residues. Germline loops: CDR1 SEHNR, CDR2 FQNEAQ (reference sequence). V lost 6 bases and J 8 bases, leaving 22 bases between the germline ends. CDR3 DNA sequence: TGTGCCAGCAGTCCTGAGCGGGGGGCGAGTTGGGGCTACACCTTC. Its translation is CASSPERGASWGYTF.

The table lists this clone with a few counts. The chain joins TRBV4-3 to TRBJ2-1; the D gene is possibly TRBD2 (6 bases). V lost 4 bases to trimming and J lost 5 bases, with 18 bases between them. CDR1 LGHNA and CDR2 YSLEER come from the germline V gene. The CDR3 totals 16 residues. CDR3 protein: CASSPKRGWGNNEQFF. In DNA form, the CDR3 reads TGCGCCAGCAGCCCAAAACGGGGGTGGGGGAACAATGAGCAGTTCTTC.

V usage is TRBV7-2 and J usage is TRBJ2-3; D gene uncertain. CDR1 is SGHTA, CDR2 FQGNSA, per germline. Deletions cut 3 bases from V and 3 bases from J, with 19 bases between. This CDR3 comprises 17 residues. CDR3 coding DNA: TGTGCCAGCAGCTTGAATGAGGTGGTGAGCATTACAGATACGCAGTATTTT. Translated, it gives CASSLNEVVSITDTQYF.

As for this clone: One end of the junction fails to match germline, which may point to a read error. The chain employs TRBV14 and TRBJ1-6; a possible D gene is TRBD1 (6 bases). Germline assignment: CDR1 SGHDN and CDR2 FVKESK. CDR3 length: 15 amino acids. CDR3 in amino acids: CTSSGQGTVNSPLHF. The CDR3 region has the DNA TGTACCAGCAGCGGGCAGGGGACCGTGAATTCACCCCTCCACTTT.

This chain joins TRBV10-3 and TRBJ2-4; TRBD2 might be the D (5 bases). From germline, CDR1 is ENHRY and CDR2 SYGVKD. Deletions cut 3 bases from V and 6 bases from J, with 9 bases between. This CDR3 is built from 13 residues. In DNA, the CDR3 is TGTGCCATCAGTGAAATGGCGGGAAACATTCAGTACTTC. Amino acids: CAISEMAGNIQYF.

This clone came up once. CDR3 in amino acids: CASSSWGRGQENIQYF. Written as DNA, the CDR3 is TGTGCCAGCAGCAGTTGGGGGAGGGGCCAAGAAAACATTCAGTACTTC. This rearrangement joins TRBV28 to TRBJ2-4, with 7 bases identical to TRBD2. Germline values: CDR1 MDHEN, CDR2 SYDVKM. The J segment lost 5 bases and the V segment lost 6 bases, leaving 13 bases of the junction unmatched. The CDR3 contains 16 residues.

The V gene is TRBV6-2 or TRBV6-3, the J gene TRBJ1-3; D is unclear. The CDR3 extends over 13 amino acids. Germline CDR1 and CDR2: MNHEY and SVGEGT. V was cut by 0 bases and J by 4 bases, with 4 bases left in between. CDR3 sequence (DNA): TGTGCCAGCAGTTACTCTCGGGGAAACACCATATATTTT. Amino acids: CASSYSRGNTIYF.

The chain employs TRBV19 and TRBJ2-6; perhaps TRBD1 as D (5 bases). The CDR3 totals 14 residues. Germline V gene sequence: CDR1 LNHDA, CDR2 SQIVND (reference sequence). Trimming removed 8 bases at V and 0 bases at J, with 8 bases between. CDR3 sequence (DNA): TGTGCCAGTCTCAGGGTCTCTGGGGCCAACGTCCTGACTTTC. It yields the protein CASLRVSGANVLTF.

This clone showed up just a few times. The V and J genes are TRBV18 and TRBJ2-7; possibly TRBD2 for D (5 bases). Germline CDR1 reads KGHSH; CDR2 reads LQKENI. The length of the CDR3 is 13 residues. Trimming shortened V by 5 bases and J by 2 bases, and 10 bases separated the two germline ends. The CDR3 loop reads CASSSLAPYEQYF. The CDR3 region has the DNA TGTGCCAGCTCATCCCTAGCCCCCTACGAGCAGTACTTC.

This clone was observed a single time. The CDR3 nucleotides read TGTGCCAGCAGCGAGGGCCAGAACACCGGGGAGCTGTTTTTT. Translated, it gives CASSEGQNTGELFF. V is TRBV7-2 and J is TRBJ2-2, with a weak D call TRBD2 (5 bases). This CDR3 has 14 residues. Between the trimmed V and J ends, which lost 5 bases and 1 base, there was a span of 8 bases. Per germline, CDR1 SGHTA and CDR2 FQGNSA.

This clone showed up just once. V and J are TRBV11-2 and TRBJ1-2, with no clear D. Trimming shortened V by 0 bases and J by 7 bases, and 9 bases separated the two germline ends. Germline V gene data show CDR1 as SGHAT and CDR2 as FQNNGV. This CDR3 contains 13 residues. For the CDR3, the DNA is TGTGCCAGCAGCTTAGATATGAGTCGTGGCTACACCTTC. This gives the protein CASSLDMSRGYTF.

The chain links TRBV18 to TRBJ1-5; TRBD1 matches at 10 bases. The V gene end was trimmed by 2 bases and the J gene end by 6 bases; junction bases not matched to a gene: 1. The CDR3 sequence is 14 residues long. CDR1 and CDR2 (germline): KGHSH, LQKENI. The CDR3 nucleotides read TGTGCCAGCTCACCAGGGACAGGGGCTCAGCCCCAGCATTTT. Its translation is CASSPGTGAQPQHF.

The gene calls are TRBV24-1 and TRBJ2-3; TRBD1 matches at 9 bases. Germline loops: CDR1 KGHDR, CDR2 SFDVKD. The CDR3 contains 15 residues. V gave up 4 bases and J gave up 2 bases; unmatched junction bases: 3. In DNA form, the CDR3 reads TGTGCCACCAGTGACGGGACAGGGAACACAGATACGCAGTATTTT. Translating it yields CATSDGTGNTDTQYF.

This chain uses TRBV28 with TRBJ2-1; the match to TRBD2 covers 9 bases. CDR3 length: 17 residues. Germline-derived CDR1 and CDR2 are MDHEN and SYDVKM. Losses at the gene ends were 2 bases for V and 9 bases for J; bases not matched to a gene: 14. As DNA, the CDR3 is TGTGCCAGCAGTTTACTCGCAACTAGCGGGTTTAGGGGTGAGCAGTTCTTC. Translation gives CASSLLATSGFRGEQFF.

The V gene is TRBV30, the J gene TRBJ1-1; perhaps TRBD1 as D (5 bases). Trimming cost V 0 bases and J 6 bases, with 14 bases left between them. The CDR3 is 14 residues long. From germline, CDR1 is GTSNPN and CDR2 SVGIG (reference sequence). CDR3 bases: TGTGCCTGGAGTGTACTCGGGACTCACGCTGAAGCTTTCTTT. It encodes CAWSVLGTHAEAFF.

The rearrangement uses TRBV29-1 and TRBJ2-3; TRBD2 matches at 13 bases. Germline CDR1 reads SQVTM; CDR2 reads ANQGSEA. V dropped 6 bases and J dropped 6; count of bases not matched to a gene: 12. The CDR3 is 16 residues long. DNA for the CDR3: TGCAGCGTAGCCGGGACTAGCGGGGCCCGGCTGGATACGCAGTATTTT. Translated, it gives CSVAGTSGARLDTQYF.

The chain carries TRBV4-1 and TRBJ2-2, with TRBD2 identical over 9 bases. CDR1 MGHRA and CDR2 YSYEKL come from the germline V gene. The CDR3 runs to 15 residues. Germline trimming cut 6 bases from V and 3 bases from J; bases unmatched to any gene: 5. Written as DNA, the CDR3 is TGCGCCAGCAGGCCTTTAGCGGGGGACACCGGGGAGCTGTTTTTT. Protein sequence: CASRPLAGDTGELFF.

The V and J genes are TRBV7-2 and TRBJ2-3, with a weak D call TRBD2 (5 bases). The CDR3 is made up of 14 amino acids. Trimming removed 5 bases from V and 2 bases from J, with 11 bases in between. Germline assignment: CDR1 SGHTA and CDR2 FQGNSA. The CDR3 nucleotides read TGTGCCAGCAGCCCCGGGAACCCCACAGATACGCAGTATTTT. Its protein product is CASSPGNPTDTQYF.